This T cell receptor (beta chain) comes out of a study of cytomegalovirus exposure and HLA in healthy donors. PCR involved 60 Vbeta and 13 Jbeta primers. Repertoires were generated with immunoSEQ multiplex PCR, while TCRdb's copy carries only in-frame clones and drops some. The repertoire holds over 150,000 clones, 84% seen once, with 4.8% in the top ten. Germline CDR1 is SGHDN and CDR2 is FVKESK. This CDR3 is built from 16 residues. Trimming left V 0 bases short and J 3 bases short, with 12 bases between. The rearrangement uses TRBV14 and TRBJ2-1; D may be TRBD2 (5 bases). This receptor was taken from a girl aged 5 to 17 in good health and CMV-seropositive. Sequenced input: PBMCs. The chain's CDR3 is CASSQDLRGNYNEQFF. The CDR3 DNA follows: TGTGCCAGCAGCCAAGATCTACGGGGAAACTACAATGAGCAGTTCTTC.